A single sample gave rise to the 20 T cell receptor beta chains below, sequenced in a study of blood T cells in healthy people across ages. Together with a sample-barcoded 5' primer, a J-beta primer mix was included in a second PCR lasting about 6 to 11 cycles. TCRdb ran MiXCR on the 5' RACE reads and lists one entry per CDR3 protein. Here the sample spans some 800,000 distinct CDR3 sequences, approximately 48% being singletons. Source material: blood. The receptors derive from a man in his fifties or sixties in good health.

This clonotype has more than one count but fewer than ten. The chain links TRBV4-3 to TRBJ2-3; possible D gene TRBD2, 5 bases. Germline values: CDR1 LGHNA, CDR2 YSLEER. Trimming removed 3 bases from V and 6 bases from J, with 22 bases in between. This CDR3 has 17 amino acids. Here the CDR3 reads CASSQGIPGNRADTQYF. CDR3 coding DNA: TGCGCCAGCAGCCAGGGGATACCGGGAAATAGAGCGGATACGCAGTATTTT.

V is TRBV30 and J is TRBJ2-7, with TRBD2 matching over 7 bases. The CDR3 spans 14 residues. Germline-derived CDR1 and CDR2 are GTSNPN and SVGIG (reference sequence). V trimming: 1 base; J trimming: 0 bases; junction bases outside the gene matches: 3. The CDR3 DNA follows: TGTGCCTGGAGTGGGGGGGGAAGCTCCTACGAGCAGTACTTC. It translates to CAWSGGGSSYEQYF.

This clonotype turned up a few times. The chain is built from TRBV14 and TRBJ1-6; D possibly corresponds to TRBD1 (5 bases). Per germline, CDR1 SGHDN and CDR2 FVKESK. Between the trimmed V and J ends, which lost 3 bases and 13 bases, there was a span of 16 bases. This CDR3 is 14 amino acids long. The CDR3 spells CASSQAEGLRPLHF. CDR3 nucleotides: TGTGCCAGCAGCCAGGCTGAGGGGTTAAGGCCCCTCCACTTT. Full variable domain (remainder filled in from reference TRBV14 and TRBJ1-6): EAGVTQFPSHSVIEKGQTVTLRCDPISGHDNLYWYRRVMGKEIKFLLHFVKESKQDESGMPNNRFLAERTGGTYSTLKVQPAELEDSGVYFCASSQAEGLRPLHFGNGTRLTVT.

V and J are TRBV12-3 or TRBV12-4 and TRBJ1-2; TRBD1 matches 7 bases. V lost 2 bases, J lost 4 bases, and 1 base stayed unmatched. The CDR3 runs 13 residues. The CDR3 nucleotides read TGTGCCAGCAGTTTACGGGACAGCTATGGCTACACCTTC. Its translation is CASSLRDSYGYTF.

This chain uses TRBV27 with TRBJ1-5, with unresolved D. The length of the CDR3 is 14 residues. Trimming stripped 2 bases from V and 4 bases from J, with 9 bases between. CDR1 and CDR2 from the germline V gene are MNHEY and SMNVEV (reference sequence). The CDR3: CASSLKAGNQPQHF. CDR3 nucleotide sequence: TGTGCCAGCAGTTTAAAAGCCGGGAATCAGCCCCAGCATTTT.

V is TRBV28 and J is TRBJ2-6; unclear D gene. The germline V and J ends were trimmed by 7 bases and 1 base, with 8 bases remaining between them. The CDR3 is made up of 14 amino acids. Germline lookup yields CDR1 MDHEN and CDR2 SYDVKM. The CDR3 here is CASTHLSGANVLTF. The DNA for the CDR3 is TGTGCCAGCACCCACCTATCTGGGGCCAACGTCCTGACTTTC. Full variable domain (missing parts from reference TRBV28 and TRBJ2-6): DVKVTQSSRYLVKRTGEKVFLECVQDMDHENMFWYRQDPGLGLRLIYFSYDVKMKEKGDIPEGYSVSREKKERFSLILESASTNQTSMYLCASTHLSGANVLTFGAGSRLTVL.

CDR3 in amino acids: CASTVTGNYEQYF. CDR3 sequence (DNA): TGTGCCAGCACCGTGACAGGGAACTACGAGCAGTACTTC. The V and J genes are TRBV6-2 or TRBV6-3 and TRBJ2-7; 7 nucleotides match TRBD1. This CDR3 spans 13 amino acids. The germline V gene has CDR1 MNHEY and CDR2 SVGEGT. With V trimmed by 7 bases and J by 3 bases, 6 bases remained unmatched.

Ten or more counts support this clonotype. V usage is TRBV10-3 and J usage is TRBJ2-5; D is ambiguous. The CDR3 is made up of 17 amino acids. CDR1 and CDR2 from the germline V gene are ENHRY and SYGVKD. V lost 2 bases to trimming and J lost 2 bases, with 18 bases between them. The chain's CDR3 is CAISEERWVSGQETQYF. The CDR3 coding sequence is TGTGCCATCAGTGAGGAGAGGTGGGTCTCCGGACAAGAGACCCAGTACTTC.

Remarks on this clonotype: It may be a read error: a sequence one base away is much more abundant. DNA of the CDR3: TGTGCCAGCAGTTCCCGGAGGGTAAGGGGCTACGGGCAGTACTTC. It encodes CASSSRRVRGYGQYF. The rearrangement uses TRBV6-5 and TRBJ2-7; the D gene is possibly TRBD2 (6 bases). CDR1 MNHEY and CDR2 SVGAGI come from the germline V gene. The CDR3 is 15 residues long.

The V call is TRBV9, the J call TRBJ1-4; D uncertain. Per germline, CDR1 SGDLS and CDR2 YYNGEE. The V end was cut by 0 bases, the J end by 5 bases, with 5 bases between. The CDR3 has 13 amino acids. The CDR3 DNA reads TGTGCCAGCAGCGTAGGCAGCAATGAAAAACTGTTTTTT. The encoded protein is CASSVGSNEKLFF.

Here the CDR3 DNA reads TGTGCCAGCAGCTTACGCGCAGGAGGGAAGGATGGCTACACCTTC. This translates into CASSLRAGGKDGYTF. The V and J genes are TRBV7-9 and TRBJ1-2; D gene ambiguous. There are 15 residues in the CDR3. V lost 2 bases to trimming and J lost 6 bases, with 16 bases between them. Germline V CDR1 and CDR2: SEHNR, FQNEAQ (reference sequence).

Only a few counts were recorded for this clonotype. The chain carries TRBV6-1 and TRBJ1-2, with a possible D match to TRBD1 (6 bases). The germline V gene encodes CDR1 MNHNS and CDR2 SASEGT. This CDR3 has 14 amino acids. The V end lost 6 bases, the J end lost 6 bases, and 17 bases lay between the germline ends. CDR3: CASRYQGSVDGYTF. The CDR3 DNA reads TGTGCCAGCAGATATCAGGGGAGTGTCGATGGCTACACCTTC.

The chain couples TRBV3-1 to TRBJ2-6, with D maybe TRBD1 (5 bases). V was pared by 1 base and J by 5 bases, with 9 bases between. From germline, CDR1 is LGHDT and CDR2 YNNKEL (reference sequence). The CDR3 is made up of 15 amino acids. The CDR3 is CASSQGQGWANVLTF. As DNA, the CDR3 is TGTGCCAGCAGCCAAGGCCAGGGTTGGGCCAACGTCCTGACTTTC.

The chain joins TRBV14 to TRBJ1-2, with D perhaps matching TRBD1 (5 bases). CDR1 is SGHDN, CDR2 FVKESK, per germline. The CDR3 runs 14 residues. V was trimmed by 0 bases and J by 4 bases, leaving 9 bases between them. The CDR3 loop is CASSQDQGVYGYTF. The CDR3 bases are TGTGCCAGCAGCCAAGACCAAGGGGTCTATGGCTACACCTTC.

This CDR3 is CASSLGDRATYSYNEQFF. CDR3 bases: TGCGCCAGCAGCTTAGGGGACAGGGCTACTTACTCCTACAATGAGCAGTTCTTC. This chain joins TRBV5-1 and TRBJ2-1; 9 bases match TRBD1. Germline V lookup: CDR1 SGHRS, CDR2 YFSETQ. After removal of 2 bases from V and 0 bases from J, the junction contained 9 bases not matched to a gene. This CDR3 is built from 18 residues.

The rearrangement links TRBV27 to TRBJ2-6; 12 nucleotides line up with TRBD2. The CDR3 is 17 amino acids. Germline CDR1 and CDR2: MNHEY and SMNVEV (reference sequence). After removal of 5 bases from V and 5 bases from J, the junction contained 7 bases not matched to a gene. As DNA, the CDR3 is TGTGCCAGCAGTCCCCTAGCGGGGGGGCCTAGGGCCAACGTCCTGACTTTC. It is translated as CASSPLAGGPRANVLTF.

The chain recombines TRBV2 with TRBJ2-5; unclear D gene. Germline CDR1 and CDR2: SNHLY and FYNNEI. The CDR3 sequence is 13 residues long. With 5 bases removed from V and 5 bases from J, the gap between germline ends came to 12 bases. The CDR3 bases are TGTGCCAGCAGTCCGGGTGTCTGGGAGACCCAGTACTTC. Encoded protein: CASSPGVWETQYF. The complete variable domain, with remaining parts taken from reference TRBV2 and TRBJ2-5, reads EPEVTQTPSHQVTQMGQEVILRCVPISNHLYFYWYRQILGQKVEFLVSFYNNEISEKSEIFDDQFSVERPDGSNFTLKIRSTKLEDSAMYFCASSPGVWETQYFGPGTRLLVL.

The chain couples TRBV7-9 to TRBJ2-5; 7 bases align to TRBD1. V shed 1 base and J 5 bases; nucleotides not matched to a gene: 7. The germline gives CDR1 SEHNR, CDR2 FQNEAQ (reference sequence). This CDR3 is 15 amino acids long. The CDR3 loop is CASSLGTGLRETQYF. The CDR3 nucleotides read TGTGCCAGCAGCTTAGGGACAGGTTTGCGGGAGACCCAGTACTTC.

In this sample, this clonotype turned up many times. The rearrangement joins TRBV7-2 to TRBJ2-1; a possible D gene is TRBD1 (5 bases). Trimming stripped 0 bases from V and 10 bases from J, with 13 bases between. Germline V gives CDR1 SGHTA, CDR2 FQGNSA. The CDR3 is 14 amino acids. The CDR3 coding sequence is TGTGCCAGCAGCTTAGCCCTTCAGGGTGGGGAGCAGTTCTTC. Its translation: CASSLALQGGEQFF.

The chain carries TRBV5-1 and TRBJ2-7; weak D call: TRBD1 (6 bases). CDR1 SGHRS and CDR2 YFSETQ come from the germline V gene. The CDR3 is 14 amino acids. Trimming removed 4 bases from V and 5 bases from J, with 16 bases in between. The CDR3 here is CASSRTAALDEQYF. In DNA form, the CDR3 reads TGCGCCAGCAGCAGGACAGCGGCCTTAGACGAGCAGTACTTC.